This T cell receptor beta chain was profiled in a study of T cells expressing NK-cell markers. Study overall: Sequencing of TCR beta repertoires drew on sorted CD3+CD56+NKG2C+, CD3+CD56+NKG2C- and CD3+CD56-NKG2C+ T cells.

From its re-call of the 5' RACE reads, TCRdb lists each CDR3 protein once, without DNA. Here the sample table reports 120,000 to 150,000 distinct CDR3 sequences. The CDR3 length is 16 residues. The sequenced sample was blood T cells: a sorted CD56 or NKG2C T cell subset, CD4+ or CD8+ T cells, or bulk PBMC T cells (not recorded which). V gene TRBV12-3 or TRBV12-4 combines with J gene TRBJ2-2; no DNA is available, so the TRBD2 call from TCRdb remains unchecked. This sequence originates from a man aged 18 to 30 in good health. The CDR3 region is CASIPREDRHVGELFF.